The clone carrying this T cell receptor (beta chain) has just a few counts. The data are from a study of graft-versus-host responses after intestinal transplantation. In the study overall: Induction with anti-thymocyte globulin, then tacrolimus and steroids for roughly three years, was given to all recipients.

Here immunoSEQ multiplex PCR was the method, and the copy in TCRdb shows in-frame clones only, minus some. The sample includes roughly 15,000 clones, roughly a third of them seen just once. The study's findings and limits: The marrow of recipients harbored GvH clones, and ileum or blood showed some of them first.

The V gene end was trimmed by 6 bases and the J gene end by 3 bases; junction bases not matched to a gene: 8. In germline, CDR1 is MNHNS, CDR2 SASEGT. CDR3 length equals 14 residues. The receptor comes from a human patient who received an intestinal transplant. V gene TRBV6-1 combines with J gene TRBJ2-7; 7 bases line up with TRBD1. The sample was alloreactive CD4+ T cells from a mixed lymphocyte reaction culture, taken before intestinal transplant. Subset indicated: CFSE-low proliferating T cells sorted from roughly six-day pre-transplant mixed lymphocyte reaction (GvH or HvG direction). The CDR3 DNA is TGTGCCAGCAGCCAAGGGGGCCCTATCTACGAGCAGTACTTC. Residues: CASSQGGPIYEQYF.